What follows are 26 T cell receptor beta chains derived from one specimen sequenced in a study of T cell repertoires in cytomegalovirus infection. TCRdb re-called the reads with MiXCR, one entry per CDR3 protein. Among some 400,000 distinct CDR3 sequences listed, roughly 20% were seen once. The specimen was PBMCs. The receptors come from a human donor in good health (CMV status not recorded). Some clones in this sample may be carry-over from other donors' samples.

This clonotype came up a few times. The CDR3 DNA is TGCGCCAGCAGCTTGCTGGCAGGGAGTGGGACAGATACGCAGTATTTT. Amino acids: CASSLLAGSGTDTQYF. The V call is TRBV5-1, the J call TRBJ2-3; D could derive from TRBD1 or TRBD2 (5 bases each). This CDR3 is 16 amino acids long. Trimming stripped 1 base from V and 3 bases from J, with 15 bases between. Germline CDR1 SGHRS, CDR2 YFSETQ.

This chain uses TRBV5-4 with TRBJ2-7; D might be TRBD2 (5 bases). CDR1 and CDR2 (germline): SGHNT, YYREEE (reference sequence). This CDR3 has 15 amino acids. The V and J ends lost 0 bases and 3 bases respectively, with 13 bases between them. In DNA form, the CDR3 reads TGTGCCAGCAGCTTGGAGGGAGCGTATCACTACGAGCAGTACTTC. Amino acids: CASSLEGAYHYEQYF. Variable domain in full (rest from reference TRBV5-4 and TRBJ2-7): ETGVTQSPTHLIKTRGQQVTLRCSSQSGHNTVSWYQQALGQGPQFIFQYYREEENGRGNFPPRFSGLQFPNYSSELNVNALELDDSALYLCASSLEGAYHYEQYFGPGTRLTVT.

This clonotype was counted a few times. The V gene is TRBV5-6, the J gene TRBJ1-2; D not certain. The germline V and J ends were trimmed by 3 bases and 2 bases, with 11 bases remaining between them. The CDR3 consists of 14 residues. The germline V gene encodes CDR1 SGHDT and CDR2 YYEEEE. CDR3 sequence (DNA): TGTGCCAGCAGCTCGAAGGACCGGAACTATGGCTACACCTTC. Its translation: CASSSKDRNYGYTF.

The rearrangement uses TRBV6-8 and TRBJ1-1, with D unclear. V gave up 6 bases and J gave up 1 base, with 9 bases separating them. Germline-derived CDR1 and CDR2 are MNHGY and SAAAGT. The CDR3 is 13 residues long. The CDR3 reads CASRGSGNTEAFF. CDR3 DNA: TGTGCCAGCAGGGGTTCTGGGAACACTGAAGCTTTCTTT.

The V and J genes are TRBV20-1 and TRBJ2-7, with unresolved D. Germline V CDR1 and CDR2: DFQATT, SNEGSKA (reference sequence). The CDR3 is made up of 15 amino acids. V was shortened by 8 bases and J by 2 bases, with 22 bases between the two germline ends. CDR3 region: CSTTPRTPSAYEQYF. CDR3 nucleotide sequence: TGCAGTACTACTCCCAGGACGCCCTCCGCCTACGAGCAGTACTTC.

This clonotype was recorded many times. V gene TRBV7-8 combines with J gene TRBJ1-1; the D is unclear. There are 15 residues in the CDR3. The germline V gene has CDR1 SGHVS and CDR2 FQNEAQ. V lost 1 base to trimming and J lost 5 bases, with 14 bases between them. In DNA form, the CDR3 reads TGTGCCAGCAGCTTAGGGGTTGACCGGCGGACTGAAGCTTTCTTT. This sequence encodes CASSLGVDRRTEAFF.

Ten or more counts support this clonotype. The CDR3 is CASSSGQGREGYTF. DNA of the CDR3: TGTGCCAGCAGCTCTGGACAGGGGCGGGAAGGCTACACCTTC. The rearrangement joins TRBV7-2 to TRBJ1-2, with TRBD1 identical over 9 bases. Germline loops: CDR1 SGHTA, CDR2 FQGNSA. There are 14 residues in the CDR3. Trimming took 4 bases from V and 8 from J; bases not matched to a gene: 8.

This clonotype occurred a few times. V is TRBV11-3 and J is TRBJ2-6, with 8 nucleotides matching TRBD1. CDR3 size: 15 residues. The J segment lost 2 bases and the V segment lost 4 bases, leaving 1 base of the junction unmatched. Germline CDR1 is SGHNT and CDR2 is YENEEA. CDR3 sequence reads: CASSSGGAGANVLTF. The CDR3 coding sequence is TGTGCCAGCAGCTCAGGGGGCGCTGGGGCCAACGTCCTGACTTTC.

The table lists this clonotype with many counts. This chain joins TRBV7-6 and TRBJ1-1, with 7 bases that match TRBD1. The CDR3 contains 16 residues. The V gene's germline CDR1 is SGHVS and CDR2 FNYEAQ. After removal of 4 bases from V and 4 bases from J, the junction contained 12 bases not matched to a gene. CDR3 nucleotides: TGTGCCAGCAGCTCGCCTCCGACAGGGTTGAGCACTGAAGCTTTCTTT. Protein: CASSSPPTGLSTEAFF.

This clonotype has a handful of counts. The chain employs TRBV20-1 and TRBJ1-2; tentative D call: TRBD1 (5 bases). Germline V gene lookup returns CDR1 DFQATT and CDR2 SNEGSKA (reference sequence). The CDR3 runs 12 residues. The V end lost 2 bases, the J end lost 2 bases, and 6 bases lay between the germline ends. The CDR3 loop reads CSARQGNYGYTF. In DNA, the CDR3 is TGCAGTGCTAGACAGGGAAACTATGGCTACACCTTC.

The table lists this clonotype with many counts. This CDR3 reads CASSLAHGLTPFF. CDR3 DNA: TGTGCCAGCAGCTTAGCTCACGGGCTCACGCCTTTCTTT. The chain uses TRBV7-2 and TRBJ1-1, with D hard to call. This CDR3 has 13 amino acids. V was cut by 0 bases and J by 12 bases, with 14 bases left in between. Germline V gene data show CDR1 as SGHTA and CDR2 as FQGNSA.

V and J are TRBV20-1 and TRBJ2-1, with TRBD2 as a possible D gene (6 bases). CDR1 and CDR2 from the germline V gene are DFQATT and SNEGSKA (reference sequence). The CDR3 runs to 13 residues. Trimming pared 1 base from V and 13 bases from J, leaving 17 bases between. This CDR3 is CSARAGGGPTQFF. Written as DNA, the CDR3 is TGCAGTGCTAGAGCCGGGGGAGGACCGACTCAGTTCTTC.

This clonotype was detected once. The genes are TRBV12-3 or TRBV12-4 and TRBJ1-1; no firm D call. V lost 5 bases, J lost 0 bases, and 10 bases lay in between. This CDR3 region has 14 residues. The CDR3 spells CASSTQIMNTEAFF. The CDR3 DNA is TGTGCCAGCAGTACACAGATCATGAACACTGAAGCTTTCTTT.

This clonotype was seen only a few times. The chain joins TRBV7-2 to TRBJ2-5; tentative D call: TRBD1 (6 bases). Trimming cost V 5 bases and J 3 bases, with 13 bases left between them. The germline CDR1 and CDR2 sequences are SGHTA and FQGNSA. The CDR3 runs to 14 residues. CDR3: CASSPAGVEETQYF. CDR3 nucleotides: TGTGCCAGCAGCCCTGCAGGGGTTGAAGAGACCCAGTACTTC.

This chain connects TRBV15 to TRBJ1-3; D gene uncertain. Germline V gene lookup returns CDR1 LNHNV and CDR2 YYDKDF (reference sequence). Trimming left V 0 bases short and J 0 bases short, with 6 bases between. This CDR3 comprises 15 residues. For the CDR3, the DNA is TGTGCCACCAGCAGAGATGCTGGCTCTGGAAACACCATATATTTT. Translated: CATSRDAGSGNTIYF.

The DNA of the CDR3 is TGTGCCATCAGTGAGGGGGTTAATGAGCAGTTCTTC. Encoded protein: CAISEGVNEQFF. The V gene is TRBV10-3, the J gene TRBJ2-1; D unclear. The CDR3 covers 12 residues. Trimming removed 2 bases at V and 7 bases at J, with 6 bases between. Germline V CDR1 and CDR2: ENHRY, SYGVKD.

The chain employs TRBV24-1 and TRBJ2-1; D is perhaps TRBD1 (5 bases). V dropped 6 bases and J dropped 2 bases, with 10 bases sitting between them. The CDR3 runs to 14 residues. Germline values: CDR1 KGHDR, CDR2 SFDVKD. This CDR3 reads CATSTRQPYNEQFF. The CDR3 coding sequence is TGTGCCACCAGTACGAGACAGCCCTACAATGAGCAGTTCTTC.

This clonotype was recorded at least ten times. This chain joins TRBV7-9 and TRBJ2-1, with unresolved D. Germline loops: CDR1 SEHNR, CDR2 FQNEAQ (reference sequence). This CDR3 is built from 16 residues. The V and J ends lost 5 bases and 2 bases respectively, with 16 bases between them. The CDR3 here is CASSPSISATYNEQFF. The CDR3 DNA is TGTGCCAGCAGCCCCTCCATAAGTGCTACCTACAATGAGCAGTTCTTC.

The rearrangement uses TRBV12-3 or TRBV12-4 and TRBJ2-3; 9 bases are a match to TRBD1. CDR3 length equals 15 residues. The junction had 2 bases not matched to a gene; V was cut back by 1 base and J by 3 bases. In nucleotides, the CDR3 is TGTGCCAGCAGTTTAGTACAGGGGGCTACAGATACGCAGTATTTT. It specifies CASSLVQGATDTQYF.

This clonotype has at least ten counts. J is TRBJ1-5 and V is TRBV7-2; D is unclear. CDR1 SGHTA and CDR2 FQGNSA come from the germline V gene. V gave up 1 base and J gave up 9 bases, with 10 bases separating them. The CDR3 runs to 13 residues. The CDR3 nucleotides read TGTGCCAGCAGCTTAGAGTTTTGGTCGCCCCAGCATTTT. This codes for CASSLEFWSPQHF.

In DNA, the CDR3 is TGCAGTGCTCAAACCGGGACAGGGACTTACGAGCAGTACTTC. Encoded protein: CSAQTGTGTYEQYF. The chain has TRBV20-1 and TRBJ2-7, with 9 bases lining up with TRBD1. The CDR3 contains 14 residues. J gave up 4 bases and V 5 bases, and 9 bases lay outside the gene matches. Germline CDR1 and CDR2: DFQATT and SNEGSKA (reference sequence).

The CDR3: CASSQDYGDTEAFF. CDR3 nucleotides: TGTGCCAGCAGCCAAGATTACGGAGACACTGAAGCTTTCTTT. The V gene is TRBV4-2, the J gene TRBJ1-1, with D unclear. V was cut by 0 bases and J by 3 bases, with 8 bases left in between. Germline loops: CDR1 LGHNA, CDR2 YNFKEQ. CDR3 size: 14 residues.

This clonotype occurred a few times. This rearrangement joins TRBV20-1 to TRBJ2-1; TRBD1 or TRBD2 may be the D gene (5 bases each). V shed 8 bases and J shed 6 bases, with 20 bases lying between them. The germline gives CDR1 DFQATT, CDR2 SNEGSKA (reference sequence). The CDR3 has 14 amino acids. DNA of the CDR3: TGCAGTACCTTGTGGCCGGGGCTTGGCAATGAGCAGTTCTTC. Protein product: CSTLWPGLGNEQFF.

The chain carries TRBV5-5 and TRBJ1-5, with D unresolved. Germline-derived CDR1 and CDR2 are SGHKS and YYEKEE (reference sequence). The CDR3 sequence is 13 residues long. V lost 4 bases and J 5 bases, leaving 10 bases between the germline ends. As DNA, the CDR3 is TGTGCCAGCAGCCGAGACGCCTATCAGCCCCAGCATTTT. This codes for CASSRDAYQPQHF.

In regard to this clonotype: At one boundary the junction diverges from the germline segment, which might be a read error. This chain connects TRBV4-1 to TRBJ1-2; tentatively, D is TRBD1 (6 bases). Germline assignment: CDR1 MGHRA and CDR2 YSYEKL. The CDR3 is 11 amino acids. CDR3: CASSSREGVNF. As DNA, the CDR3 is TGCGCCAGCAGCTCCCGTGAGGGGGTGAACTTC.

This clonotype occurred many times. The gene calls are TRBV7-2 and TRBJ2-5; D unresolved. Per the germline V gene, CDR1 is SGHTA and CDR2 is FQGNSA. Trimming removed 5 bases from V and 5 bases from J, with 15 bases in between. The CDR3 contains 14 residues. The CDR3 region is CASSLRTAPETQYF. The CDR3 DNA reads as TGTGCCAGCAGCCTAAGGACGGCCCCGGAGACCCAGTACTTC.